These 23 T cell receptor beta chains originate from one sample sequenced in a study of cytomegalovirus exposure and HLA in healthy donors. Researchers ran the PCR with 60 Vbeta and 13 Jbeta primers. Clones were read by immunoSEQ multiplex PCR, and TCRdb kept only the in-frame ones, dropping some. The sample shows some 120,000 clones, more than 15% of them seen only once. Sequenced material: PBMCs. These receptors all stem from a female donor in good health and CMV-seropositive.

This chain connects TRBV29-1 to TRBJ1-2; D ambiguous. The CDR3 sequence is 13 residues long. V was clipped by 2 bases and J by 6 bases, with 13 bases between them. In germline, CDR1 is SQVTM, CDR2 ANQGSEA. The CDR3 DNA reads TGCAGCGTTGAACGCACAGAAAAAGATGGCTACACCTTC. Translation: CSVERTEKDGYTF.

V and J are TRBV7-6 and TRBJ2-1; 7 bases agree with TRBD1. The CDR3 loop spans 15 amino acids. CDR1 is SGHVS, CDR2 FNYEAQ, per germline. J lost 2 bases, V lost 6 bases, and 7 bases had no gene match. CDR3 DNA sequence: TGTGCCAGCAGTTCCGGGACAGATACCTACAATGAGCAGTTCTTC. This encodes CASSSGTDTYNEQFF.

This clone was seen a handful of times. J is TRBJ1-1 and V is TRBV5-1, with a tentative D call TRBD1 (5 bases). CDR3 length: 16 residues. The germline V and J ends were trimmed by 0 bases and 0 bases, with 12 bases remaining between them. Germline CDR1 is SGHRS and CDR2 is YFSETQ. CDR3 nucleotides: TGCGCCAGCAGCTTGGTAGACAGTTTTATGAACACTGAAGCTTTCTTT. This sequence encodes CASSLVDSFMNTEAFF.

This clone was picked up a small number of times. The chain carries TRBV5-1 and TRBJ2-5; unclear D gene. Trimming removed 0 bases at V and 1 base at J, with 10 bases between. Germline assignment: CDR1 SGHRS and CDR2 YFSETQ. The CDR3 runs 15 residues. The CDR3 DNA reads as TGCGCCAGCAGCTTGGTTTCGGTCTCCCAAGAGACCCAGTACTTC. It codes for CASSLVSVSQETQYF. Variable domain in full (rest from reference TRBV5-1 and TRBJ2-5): KAGVTQTPRYLIKTRGQQVTLSCSPISGHRSVSWYQQTPGQGLQFLFEYFSETQRNKGNFPGRFSGRQFSNSRSEMNVSTLELGDSALYLCASSLVSVSQETQYFGPGTRLLVL.

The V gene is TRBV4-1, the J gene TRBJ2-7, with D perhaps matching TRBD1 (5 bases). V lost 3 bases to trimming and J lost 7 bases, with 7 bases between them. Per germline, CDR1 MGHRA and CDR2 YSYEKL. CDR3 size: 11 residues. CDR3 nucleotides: TGCGCCAGCAGCCACTCAGGGGAGCAGTACTTC. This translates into CASSHSGEQYF.

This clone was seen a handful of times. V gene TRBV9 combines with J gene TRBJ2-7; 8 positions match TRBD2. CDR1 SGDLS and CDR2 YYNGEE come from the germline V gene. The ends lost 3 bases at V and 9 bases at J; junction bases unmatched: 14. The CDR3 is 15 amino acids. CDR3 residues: CASSAQISGAYVQYF. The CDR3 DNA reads TGTGCCAGCAGCGCACAGATTAGCGGGGCTTATGTGCAGTACTTC.

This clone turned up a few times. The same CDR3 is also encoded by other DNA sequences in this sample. CDR3: CASSLGTGDQPQHF. Written as DNA, the CDR3 is TGCGCCAGCAGCCTGGGGACAGGGGATCAGCCCCAGCATTTT. V gene TRBV5-1 combines with J gene TRBJ1-5; TRBD1 agrees at 10 bases. The CDR3 extends over 14 amino acids. J gave up 5 bases and V 4 bases, and 3 bases lay outside the gene matches. CDR1 is SGHRS, CDR2 YFSETQ, per germline.

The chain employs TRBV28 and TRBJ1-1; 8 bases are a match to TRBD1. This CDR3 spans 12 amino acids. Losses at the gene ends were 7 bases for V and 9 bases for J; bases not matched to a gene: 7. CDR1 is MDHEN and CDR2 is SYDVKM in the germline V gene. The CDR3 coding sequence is TGTGCCAGCACCCTGGCAGGGGGCCAAGCTTTCTTT. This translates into CASTLAGGQAFF.

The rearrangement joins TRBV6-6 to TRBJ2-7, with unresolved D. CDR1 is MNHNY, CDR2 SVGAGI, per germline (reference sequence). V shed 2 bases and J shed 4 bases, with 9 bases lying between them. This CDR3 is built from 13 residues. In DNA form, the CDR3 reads TGTGCCAGCAGTTACCCCCCTCCGTACGAGCAGTACTTC. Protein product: CASSYPPPYEQYF.

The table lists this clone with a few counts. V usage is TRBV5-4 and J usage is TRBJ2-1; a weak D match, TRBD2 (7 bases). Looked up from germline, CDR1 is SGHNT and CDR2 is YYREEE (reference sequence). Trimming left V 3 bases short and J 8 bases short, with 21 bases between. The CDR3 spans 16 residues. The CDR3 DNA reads TGTGCCAGCAGCTCCGGTTGGGGGGGCAAGGAGGATGAGCAGTTCTTC. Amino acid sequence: CASSSGWGGKEDEQFF.

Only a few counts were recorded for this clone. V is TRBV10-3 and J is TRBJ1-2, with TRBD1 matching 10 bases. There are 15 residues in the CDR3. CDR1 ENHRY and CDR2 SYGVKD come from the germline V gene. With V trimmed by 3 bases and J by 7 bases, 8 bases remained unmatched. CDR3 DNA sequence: TGTGCCATCAGTGACCCCCGGGACAGGGGCGGTGGCTACACCTTC. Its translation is CAISDPRDRGGGYTF.

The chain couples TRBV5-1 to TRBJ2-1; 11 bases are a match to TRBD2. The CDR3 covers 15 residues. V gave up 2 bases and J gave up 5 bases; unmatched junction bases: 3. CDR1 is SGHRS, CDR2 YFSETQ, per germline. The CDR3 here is CASSFSGRGNNEQFF. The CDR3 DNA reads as TGCGCCAGCAGCTTTAGCGGGAGGGGCAACAATGAGCAGTTCTTC.

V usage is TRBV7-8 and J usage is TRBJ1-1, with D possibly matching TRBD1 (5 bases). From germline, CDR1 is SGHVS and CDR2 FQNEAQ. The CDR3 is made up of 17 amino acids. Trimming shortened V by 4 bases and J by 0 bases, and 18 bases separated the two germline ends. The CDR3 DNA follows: TGTGCCAGCAGCTCCCTCTGGAGGGGACCTCTGAACACTGAAGCTTTCTTT. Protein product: CASSSLWRGPLNTEAFF. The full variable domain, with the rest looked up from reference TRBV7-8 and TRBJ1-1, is GAGVSQSPRYKVAKRGQDVALRCDPISGHVSLFWYQQALGQGPEFLTYFQNEAQLDKSGLPSDRFFAERPEGSVSTLKIQRTQQEDSAVYLCASSSLWRGPLNTEAFFGQGTRLTVV.

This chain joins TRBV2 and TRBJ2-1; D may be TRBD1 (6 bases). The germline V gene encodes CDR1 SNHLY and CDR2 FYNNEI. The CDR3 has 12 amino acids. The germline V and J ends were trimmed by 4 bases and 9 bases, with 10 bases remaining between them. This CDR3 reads CASSGVGAEQFF. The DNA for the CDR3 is TGTGCCAGCAGTGGAGTGGGGGCTGAGCAGTTCTTC.

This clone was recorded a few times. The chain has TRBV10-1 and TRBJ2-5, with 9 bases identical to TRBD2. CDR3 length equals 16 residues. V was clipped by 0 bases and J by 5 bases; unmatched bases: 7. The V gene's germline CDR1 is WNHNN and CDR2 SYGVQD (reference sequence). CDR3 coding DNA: TGCGCCAGCAGTGAGTCGACGTCTAGCGGGAAGGAGACCCAGTACTTC. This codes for CASSESTSSGKETQYF.

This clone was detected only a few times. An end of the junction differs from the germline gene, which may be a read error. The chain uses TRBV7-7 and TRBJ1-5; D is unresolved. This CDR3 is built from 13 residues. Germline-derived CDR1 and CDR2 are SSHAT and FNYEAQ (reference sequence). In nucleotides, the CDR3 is TGTGCTAGCAGCTTAGGGCCAGATCAGCCCCAGCATTTT. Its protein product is CASSLGPDQPQHF.

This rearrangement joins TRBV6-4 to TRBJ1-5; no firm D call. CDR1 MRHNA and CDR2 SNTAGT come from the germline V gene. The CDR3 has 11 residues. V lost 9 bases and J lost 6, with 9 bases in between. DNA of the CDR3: TGTGCCAGGAGCCATGGTCAGCCCCAGCATTTT. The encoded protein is CARSHGQPQHF.

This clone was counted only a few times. The CDR3 DNA is TGCGCCAGCAGCCAAGACCCACGAGTGATGGCGGGAGGAAACGAGCAGTACTTC. Protein: CASSQDPRVMAGGNEQYF. The J gene is TRBJ2-7, the V gene TRBV4-3; 8 nucleotides align to TRBD2. After removal of 0 bases from V and 5 bases from J, the junction contained 15 bases not matched to a gene. The CDR3 totals 18 residues. CDR1 is LGHNA and CDR2 is YSLEER in the germline V gene.

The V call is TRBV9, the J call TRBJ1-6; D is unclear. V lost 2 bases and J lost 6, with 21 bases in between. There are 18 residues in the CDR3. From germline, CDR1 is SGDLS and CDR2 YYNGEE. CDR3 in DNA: TGTGCCAGCAGCGTGTCAGAGCAGGAGGATGCTCGTAATTCACCCCTCCACTTT. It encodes CASSVSEQEDARNSPLHF. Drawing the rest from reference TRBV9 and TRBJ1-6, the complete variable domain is DSGVTQTPKHLITATGQRVTLRCSPRSGDLSVYWYQQSLDQGLQFLIQYYNGEERAKGNILERFSAQQFPDLHSELNLSSLELGDSALYFCASSVSEQEDARNSPLHFGNGTRLTVT.

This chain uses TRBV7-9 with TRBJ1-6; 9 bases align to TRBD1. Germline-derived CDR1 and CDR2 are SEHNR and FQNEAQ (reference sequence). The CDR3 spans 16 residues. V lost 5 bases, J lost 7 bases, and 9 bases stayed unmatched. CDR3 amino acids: CASSVGQGSDNSPLHF. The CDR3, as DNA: TGTGCCAGCAGCGTTGGACAGGGGAGTGACAATTCACCCCTCCACTTT. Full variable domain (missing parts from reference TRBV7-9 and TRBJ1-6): DTGVSQNPRHKITKRGQNVTFRCDPISEHNRLYWYRQTLGQGPEFLTYFQNEAQLEKSRLLSDRFSAERPKGSFSTLEIQRTEQGDSAMYLCASSVGQGSDNSPLHFGNGTRLTVT.

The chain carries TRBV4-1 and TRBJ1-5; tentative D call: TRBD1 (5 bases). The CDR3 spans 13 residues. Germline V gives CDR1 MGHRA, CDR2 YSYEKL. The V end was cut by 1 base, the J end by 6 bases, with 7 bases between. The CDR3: CASSQGGSQPQHF. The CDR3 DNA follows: TGCGCCAGCAGCCAAGGGGGCAGTCAGCCCCAGCATTTT.

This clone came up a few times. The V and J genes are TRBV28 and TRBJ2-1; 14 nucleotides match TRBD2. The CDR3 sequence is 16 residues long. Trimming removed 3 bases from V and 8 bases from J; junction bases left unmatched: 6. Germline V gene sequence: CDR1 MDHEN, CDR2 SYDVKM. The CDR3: CASSLGTSGRSYEQFF. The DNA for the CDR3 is TGTGCCAGCAGTTTGGGGACTAGCGGGAGATCCTATGAGCAGTTCTTC.

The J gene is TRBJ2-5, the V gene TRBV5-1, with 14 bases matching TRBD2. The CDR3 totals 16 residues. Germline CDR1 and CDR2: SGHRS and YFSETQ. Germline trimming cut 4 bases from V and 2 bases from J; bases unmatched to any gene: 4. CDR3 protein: CASSVGLAGDQETQYF. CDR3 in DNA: TGCGCCAGCAGCGTGGGACTAGCGGGGGATCAAGAGACCCAGTACTTC.